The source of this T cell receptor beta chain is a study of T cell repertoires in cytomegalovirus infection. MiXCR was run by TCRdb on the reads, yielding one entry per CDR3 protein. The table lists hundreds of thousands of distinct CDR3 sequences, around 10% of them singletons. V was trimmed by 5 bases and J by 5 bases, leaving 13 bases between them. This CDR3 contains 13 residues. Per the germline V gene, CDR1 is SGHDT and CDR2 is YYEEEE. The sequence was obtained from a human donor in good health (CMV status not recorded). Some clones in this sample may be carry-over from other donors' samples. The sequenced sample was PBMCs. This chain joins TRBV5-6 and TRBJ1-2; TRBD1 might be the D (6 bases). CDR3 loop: CASSTGSEYGYTF. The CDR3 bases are TGTGCCAGCAGTACAGGGAGCGAGTATGGCTACACCTTC.